The present T cell receptor (beta chain) was sequenced within a study of molecular identifiers for immune sequencing clone quantification. This clonotype was counted many times. Each CDR3 protein gets one entry after TCRdb re-called the PCR reads with MiXCR. The sample holds approximately 550,000 distinct CDR3 sequences, roughly 24% seen once. The CDR3 contains 16 residues. After removal of 3 bases from V and 5 bases from J, the junction contained 7 bases not matched to a gene. The material sequenced was naive CD8+ T cells from blood, with Jurkat cell RNA spiked in. The subset denotes: FACS-sorted CD8+CD4-CCR7+CD45RA+ naive T cells. This chain connects TRBV12-3 or TRBV12-4 to TRBJ1-6; 7 bases fit TRBD1. This receptor was identified in a human donor in good health. Some libraries in this study had Jurkat cell RNA spiked in. CDR3 protein: CASSLFTGENNSPLHF. The CDR3, as DNA: TGTGCCAGCAGTTTGTTCACAGGGGAGAATAATTCACCCCTCCACTTT.